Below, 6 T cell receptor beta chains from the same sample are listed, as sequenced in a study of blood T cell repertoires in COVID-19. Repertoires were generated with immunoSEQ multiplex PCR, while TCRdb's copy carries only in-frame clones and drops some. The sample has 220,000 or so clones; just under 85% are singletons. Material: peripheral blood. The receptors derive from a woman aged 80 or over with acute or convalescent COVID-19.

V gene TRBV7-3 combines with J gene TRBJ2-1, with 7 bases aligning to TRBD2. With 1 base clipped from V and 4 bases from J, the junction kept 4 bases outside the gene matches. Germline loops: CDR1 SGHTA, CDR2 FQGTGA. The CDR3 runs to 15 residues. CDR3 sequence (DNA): TGTGCCAGCAGCTTAATTTCTAGCGGTTACAATGAGCAGTTCTTC. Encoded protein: CASSLISSGYNEQFF.

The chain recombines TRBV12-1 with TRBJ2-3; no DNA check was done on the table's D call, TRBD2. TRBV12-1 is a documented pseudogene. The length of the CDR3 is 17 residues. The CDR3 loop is CASSSTPASGSADTQYF. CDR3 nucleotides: TGTGCCAGCAGCTCCACTCCGGCTAGCGGGAGCGCAGATACGCAGTATTTT.

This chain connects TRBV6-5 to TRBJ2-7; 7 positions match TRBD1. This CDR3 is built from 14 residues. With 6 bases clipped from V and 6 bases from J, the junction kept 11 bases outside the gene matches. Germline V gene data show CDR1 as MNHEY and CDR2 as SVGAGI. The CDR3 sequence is CASRTRQGSPEQYF. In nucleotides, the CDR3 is TGTGCCAGCAGAACCCGACAGGGTTCCCCCGAGCAGTACTTC.

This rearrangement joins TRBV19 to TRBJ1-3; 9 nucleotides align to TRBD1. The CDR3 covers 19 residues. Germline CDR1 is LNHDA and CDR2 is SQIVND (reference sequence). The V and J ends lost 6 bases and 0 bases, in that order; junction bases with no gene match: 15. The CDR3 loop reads CASRTLGQGDLSSGNTIYF. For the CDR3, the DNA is TGTGCCAGTAGGACTTTGGGACAGGGCGATCTCTCCTCTGGAAACACCATATATTTT.

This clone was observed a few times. CDR3 residues: CASSLSRGTQYF. DNA for the CDR3: TGTGCCAGCAGCCTATCCCGGGGGACCCAGTACTTC. The chain uses TRBV5-6 and TRBJ2-5, with D perhaps TRBD2 (5 bases). Germline V lookup: CDR1 SGHDT, CDR2 YYEEEE. CDR3 length: 12 residues. The ends were cut back, 4 bases at V and 7 bases at J, with 11 bases in the middle.

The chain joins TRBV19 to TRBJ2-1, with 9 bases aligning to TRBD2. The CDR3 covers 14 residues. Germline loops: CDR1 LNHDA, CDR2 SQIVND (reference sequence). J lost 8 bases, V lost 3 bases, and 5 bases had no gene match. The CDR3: CASSIAGGPYEQFF. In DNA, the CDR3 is TGTGCCAGTAGTATTGCGGGAGGGCCGTATGAGCAGTTCTTC.